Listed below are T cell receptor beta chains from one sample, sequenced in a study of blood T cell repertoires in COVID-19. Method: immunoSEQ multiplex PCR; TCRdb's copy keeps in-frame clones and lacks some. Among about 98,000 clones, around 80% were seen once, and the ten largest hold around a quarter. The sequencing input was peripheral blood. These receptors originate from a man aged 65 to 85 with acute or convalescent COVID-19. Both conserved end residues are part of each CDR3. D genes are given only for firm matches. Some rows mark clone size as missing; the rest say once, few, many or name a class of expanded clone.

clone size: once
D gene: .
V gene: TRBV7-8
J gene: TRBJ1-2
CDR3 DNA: TGTGCCAGCAGCCCTAGACCCCAGGGAAACTATGGCTACACCTTC
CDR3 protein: CASSPRPQGNYGYTF

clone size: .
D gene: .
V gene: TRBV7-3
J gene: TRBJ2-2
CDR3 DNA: TGTGCCAGCAGCCCCCAGCCGGGCGGGGAGCTGTTTTTT
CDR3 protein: CASSPQPGGELFF

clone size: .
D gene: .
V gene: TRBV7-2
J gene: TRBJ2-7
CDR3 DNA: TGTGCCAGCAGCTCCGGGCAGGGGGCTACGAGACTAGCGGACTACGAGCAGTACTTC
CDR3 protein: CASSSGQGATRLADYEQYF

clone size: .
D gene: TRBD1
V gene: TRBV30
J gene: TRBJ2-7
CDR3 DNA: TGTGCCTGGGATCGGAGGACAGGGGGCAAGCAGTACTTC
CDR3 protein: CAWDRRTGGKQYF

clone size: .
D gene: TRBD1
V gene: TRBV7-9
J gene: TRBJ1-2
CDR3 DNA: TGTGCCAGCACGTCCGGACAGGGGTTTGGCTACACCTTC
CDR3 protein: CASTSGQGFGYTF

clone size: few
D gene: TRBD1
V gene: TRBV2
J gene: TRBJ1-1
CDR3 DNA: TGTGCCAGCAGTCGAAGCCGGACAGGCGGCACTGAAGCTTTCTTT
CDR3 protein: CASSRSRTGGTEAFF

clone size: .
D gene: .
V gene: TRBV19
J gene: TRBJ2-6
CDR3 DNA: TGTGCCAGTATACCCGAGGCCTCTGGGGCCAACGTCCTGACTTTC
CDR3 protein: CASIPEASGANVLTF

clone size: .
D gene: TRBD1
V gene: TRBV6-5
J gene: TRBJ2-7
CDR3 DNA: TGTGCCAGCAGTCAGGGACAGGGTGGGGCCTACGAGCAGTACTTC
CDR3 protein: CASSQGQGGAYEQYF

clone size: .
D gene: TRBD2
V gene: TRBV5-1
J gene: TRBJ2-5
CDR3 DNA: TGCGCCAGCAGCACGCGGACTAGCGGGATTGGAGAGACCCAGTACTTC
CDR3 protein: CASSTRTSGIGETQYF

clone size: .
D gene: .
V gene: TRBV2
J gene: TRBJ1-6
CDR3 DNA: TGTGCCAGCAGTGAGGTTGGGGCTCCGTCTGAACCCCTCCACTTT
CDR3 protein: CASSEVGAPSEPLHF

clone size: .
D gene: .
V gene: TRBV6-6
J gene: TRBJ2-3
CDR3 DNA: TGTGCCAGCAGGTACACGGCAGATACGCAGTATTTT
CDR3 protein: CASRYTADTQYF

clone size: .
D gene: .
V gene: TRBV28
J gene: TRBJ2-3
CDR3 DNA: TGTGCCCTCGGGGGGCGCGGAGATACGCAGTATTTT
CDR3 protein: CALGGRGDTQYF

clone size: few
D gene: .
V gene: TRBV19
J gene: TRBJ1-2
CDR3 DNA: TGTGCCAGTAGCCAAAGAGAGGACTATGGCTACACCTTC
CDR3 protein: CASSQREDYGYTF

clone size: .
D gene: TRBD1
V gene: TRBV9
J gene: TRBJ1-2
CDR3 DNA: TGTGCCAGCAGCACCGGGACAGGGGCTGATAACTATGGCTACACCTTC
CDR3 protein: CASSTGTGADNYGYTF

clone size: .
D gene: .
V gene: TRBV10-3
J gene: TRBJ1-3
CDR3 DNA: TGTGCCATCAGTGAGCCCGCTTTACAGGGCCGCTCTGGAAACACCATATATTTT
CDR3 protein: CAISEPALQGRSGNTIYF

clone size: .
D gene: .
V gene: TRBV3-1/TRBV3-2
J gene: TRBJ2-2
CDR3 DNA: TGTGCCAGCAGCCAATTTACAGTTTCGAACACCGGGGAGCTGTTTTTT
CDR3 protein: CASSQFTVSNTGELFF

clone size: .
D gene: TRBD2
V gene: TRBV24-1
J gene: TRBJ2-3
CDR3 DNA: TGTGCCACCAGTGACCGAGGGACTAGGGCAGATACGCAGTATTTT
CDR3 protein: CATSDRGTRADTQYF

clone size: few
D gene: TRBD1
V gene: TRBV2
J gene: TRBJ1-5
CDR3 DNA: TGTGCCAGCAGCGGGACAGGAAAGAATCAGCCCCAGCATTTT
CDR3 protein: CASSGTGKNQPQHF

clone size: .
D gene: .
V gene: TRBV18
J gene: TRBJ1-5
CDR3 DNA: TGTGCCAGCTCACTACTAGCTATAGGGGAGCAGCCCCAGCATTTT
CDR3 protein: CASSLLAIGEQPQHF

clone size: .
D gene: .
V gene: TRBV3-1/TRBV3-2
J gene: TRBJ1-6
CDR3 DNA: TGTGCCAGCAGCCCCTCAACGCGGGACTCACCCCTCCACTTT
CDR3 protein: CASSPSTRDSPLHF

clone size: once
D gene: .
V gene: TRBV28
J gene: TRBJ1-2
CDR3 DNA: TGTGCCAGCAGCCTCCGAGCTAACTATGGCTACACCTTC
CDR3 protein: CASSLRANYGYTF

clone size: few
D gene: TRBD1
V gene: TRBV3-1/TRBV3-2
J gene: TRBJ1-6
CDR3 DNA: TGTGCCAGCAGCCAAGACTTAGGCAGGGGGTACCACTTT
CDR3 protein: CASSQDLGRGYHF

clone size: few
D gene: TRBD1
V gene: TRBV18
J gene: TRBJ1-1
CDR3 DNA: TGTGCCAGCCACAGGGGGCCAGACACTGAAGCTTTCTTT
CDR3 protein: CASHRGPDTEAFF

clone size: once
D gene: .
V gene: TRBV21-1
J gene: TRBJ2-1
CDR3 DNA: TGTGCCAGCAGCAAAGGGAGGTGGCAGGGACTGGTGGCTGAGCAGTTCTTC
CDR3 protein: CASSKGRWQGLVAEQFF

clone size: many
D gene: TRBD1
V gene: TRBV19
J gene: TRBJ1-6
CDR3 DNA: TGTGCCAGTAAAGACAGGGATTCCTCACCCCTCCACTTT
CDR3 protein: CASKDRDSSPLHF

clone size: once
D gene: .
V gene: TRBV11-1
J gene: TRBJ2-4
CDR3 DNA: TGTGCCAGCAGCTTAGGAATAGGGGACATTCAGTACTTC
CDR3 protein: CASSLGIGDIQYF

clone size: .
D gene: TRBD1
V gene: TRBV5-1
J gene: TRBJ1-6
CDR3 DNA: TGCGCCAGCAGCTCCCCCGGACAGGGAAAAGGACCCCTCCACTTT
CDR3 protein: CASSSPGQGKGPLHF

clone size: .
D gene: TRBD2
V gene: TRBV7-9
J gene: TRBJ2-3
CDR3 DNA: TGTGCCAGCAGCCCCCCGGGGGGAACAGATACGCAGTATTTT
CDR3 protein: CASSPPGGTDTQYF

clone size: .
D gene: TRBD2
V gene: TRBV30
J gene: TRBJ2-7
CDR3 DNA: TGTGCCTGGAATCTTGTGGTAGCGGGAGGGCCGGGGGAGCAGTACTTC
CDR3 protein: CAWNLVVAGGPGEQYF

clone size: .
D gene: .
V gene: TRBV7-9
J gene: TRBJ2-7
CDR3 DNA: TGTGCCAGCAGCTTATCAGGAGGGATCGGGCAGTACTTC
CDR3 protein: CASSLSGGIGQYF

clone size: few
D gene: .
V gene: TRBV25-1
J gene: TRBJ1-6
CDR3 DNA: TGTGCCAGCAGTCGAGCCCTGGCAGGGTATAATTCACCCCTCCACTTT
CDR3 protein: CASSRALAGYNSPLHF

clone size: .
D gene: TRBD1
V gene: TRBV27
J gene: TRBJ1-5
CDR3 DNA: TGTGCCAGCAGTCTTACAGGGGCAAAACAGCCCCAGCATTTT
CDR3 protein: CASSLTGAKQPQHF

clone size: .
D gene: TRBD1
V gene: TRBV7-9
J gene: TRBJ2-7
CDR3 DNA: TGTGCCAGCAGCTTAGACCCGGGACAGGGGAAAAACGAGCAGTACTTC
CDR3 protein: CASSLDPGQGKNEQYF

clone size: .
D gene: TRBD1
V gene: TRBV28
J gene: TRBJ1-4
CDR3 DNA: TGTGCCAGCAGCCCTGGACAGGGTGAAAAACTGTTTTTT
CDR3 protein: CASSPGQGEKLFF

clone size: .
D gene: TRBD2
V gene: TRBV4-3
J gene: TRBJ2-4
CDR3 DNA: TGCGCCAGCAGCCAAGAGACGGGGAGGGGCAATCTAGCCAAAAACATTCAGTACTTC
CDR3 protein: CASSQETGRGNLAKNIQYF

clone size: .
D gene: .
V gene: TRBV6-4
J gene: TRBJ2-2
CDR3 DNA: TGTGCCAGCAGGAGGACTGGGAACACCGGGGAGCTGTTTTTT
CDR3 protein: CASRRTGNTGELFF

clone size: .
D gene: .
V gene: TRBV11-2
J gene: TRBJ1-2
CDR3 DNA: TGTGCCAGCAGCTCCGGGACTTCCTTGACTGGCTACACCTTC
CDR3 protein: CASSSGTSLTGYTF

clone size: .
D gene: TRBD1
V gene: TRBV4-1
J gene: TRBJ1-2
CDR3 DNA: TGCGCCAGCAGCCGAGGGACAGGGGGAAACTATGGCTACACCTTC
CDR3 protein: CASSRGTGGNYGYTF

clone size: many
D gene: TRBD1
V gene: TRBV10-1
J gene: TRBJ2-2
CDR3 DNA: TGCGCCAGCAGTACGTTGGGGACAGGGTGGTCCGGGGAGCTGTTTTTT
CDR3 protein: CASSTLGTGWSGELFF

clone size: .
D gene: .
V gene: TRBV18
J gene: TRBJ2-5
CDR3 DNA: TGTGCCAGCTTTTCCTATCCGGGAGAGACCCAGTACTTC
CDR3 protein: CASFSYPGETQYF

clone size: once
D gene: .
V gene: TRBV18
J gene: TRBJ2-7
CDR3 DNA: TGTGCCAGCTCACCAGGACTCTACGAGCAGTACTTC
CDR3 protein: CASSPGLYEQYF

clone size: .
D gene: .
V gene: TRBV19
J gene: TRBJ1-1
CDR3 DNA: TGTGCCAGTAGTATGATCGGACAAATGAACACTGAAGCTTTCTTT
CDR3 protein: CASSMIGQMNTEAFF

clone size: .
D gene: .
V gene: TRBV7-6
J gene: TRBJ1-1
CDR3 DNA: TGTGCCAGCAGCCCCCGTGTGTCGGGGTTTACTATGAACACTGAAGCTTTCTTT
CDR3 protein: CASSPRVSGFTMNTEAFF

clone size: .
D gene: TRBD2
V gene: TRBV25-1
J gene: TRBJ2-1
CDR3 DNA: TGTGCCAGCAGTGGGGGACTAGGAGCCTACAATGAGCAGTTCTTC
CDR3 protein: CASSGGLGAYNEQFF

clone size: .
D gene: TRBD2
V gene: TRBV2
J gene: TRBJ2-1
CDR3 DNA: TGTGCCAGCAGTGAAGAGGCTAGCGGGCCCATAGAGCAGTTCTTC
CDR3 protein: CASSEEASGPIEQFF